These 19 T cell receptor beta chains share one sample of origin, sequenced in a study of human T cells and chemical hapten exposure. The time point: patch test 1, 2 weeks after DPC sensitization. The treatment is: therapeutic diphenylcyclopropenone sensitization with weekly scalp DPC. TCRdb re-called the RACE reads with MiXCR, one entry per CDR3 protein. The top ten hold approximately 8.9% of the sample, which has just under 350,000 distinct CDR3 sequences, 6% to 8.5% seen once. This specimen consisted of whole blood, obtained in connection with sensitization to the hapten diphenylcyclopropenone (DPC). The source is a woman between 18 and 29 years old with alopecia areata. Some clones in this sample may be carry-over from other donors' samples.

This clonotype turned up a few times. The V and J genes are TRBV6-1 and TRBJ1-2; D perhaps matches TRBD1 (5 bases). Trimming took 0 bases from V and 6 from J, leaving 8 bases between them. Germline V CDR1 and CDR2: MNHNS, SASEGT. This CDR3 region has 13 residues. The CDR3: CASSEAGQNGYTF. The DNA for the CDR3 is TGTGCCAGCAGTGAAGCGGGGCAGAATGGCTACACCTTC.

This clonotype showed up just a few times. The chain employs TRBV5-6 and TRBJ2-6; D remains unclear. The CDR3 runs 18 residues. Germline lookup yields CDR1 SGHDT and CDR2 YYEEEE. Deletions cut 1 base from V and 0 bases from J, with 14 bases between. CDR3 sequence reads: CASSLIVRSYSGANVLTF. For the CDR3, the DNA is TGTGCCAGCAGCTTGATAGTCAGAAGCTACTCTGGGGCCAACGTCCTGACTTTC.

This sequence joins TRBV6-5 and TRBJ1-2; a weak D match, TRBD1 (6 bases). CDR1 and CDR2 (germline): MNHEY, SVGAGI. The V end was cut by 9 bases, the J end by 7 bases, with 15 bases between. The CDR3 consists of 12 residues. The DNA for the CDR3 is TGTGCCAGTAAGGACAGTAAAATTGGCTACACCTTC. It codes for CASKDSKIGYTF.

This clonotype was counted ten times or more. The gene calls are TRBV7-3 and TRBJ2-3, with TRBD2 matching 8 bases. Germline loops: CDR1 SGHTA, CDR2 FQGTGA. V lost 1 base to trimming and J lost 3 bases; unmatched junction nucleotides: 3. The CDR3 contains 15 residues. CDR3 DNA sequence: TGTGCCAGCAGCTTAAGGGGACTAGGGACAGATACGCAGTATTTT. Protein: CASSLRGLGTDTQYF.

This clonotype was counted many times. The genes are TRBV7-2 and TRBJ2-3; D possibly corresponds to TRBD2 (6 bases). The ends were cut back, 3 bases at V and 6 bases at J, with 16 bases in the middle. In germline, CDR1 is SGHTA, CDR2 FQGNSA. The CDR3 covers 15 residues. The CDR3 reads CASSFAAGRSDTQYF. The DNA for the CDR3 is TGTGCCAGCAGCTTTGCGGCGGGGCGGTCGGATACGCAGTATTTT.

V is TRBV11-3 and J is TRBJ2-1; 8 nucleotides line up with TRBD1. The germline V gene encodes CDR1 SGHNT and CDR2 YENEEA. The CDR3 runs 17 residues. V dropped 1 base and J dropped 5; count of bases not matched to a gene: 10. CDR3: CASSLGRQGTRNNEQFF. The DNA of the CDR3 is TGTGCCAGCAGCTTAGGGCGACAGGGGACGAGAAACAATGAGCAGTTCTTC.

V gene TRBV11-3 combines with J gene TRBJ2-1; TRBD2 might be the D (6 bases). Germline V gene data show CDR1 as SGHNT and CDR2 as YENEEA. The CDR3 is 13 amino acids. Trimming cost V 4 bases and J 5 bases, with 9 bases left between them. CDR3 bases: TGTGCCAGCAGCTCAGGACTAAACAATGAGCAGTTCTTC. Translation: CASSSGLNNEQFF.

At least ten counts were recorded for this clonotype. This sequence joins TRBV20-1 and TRBJ2-2, with TRBD2 as a possible D gene (5 bases). This CDR3 is 17 amino acids long. Germline CDR1 is DFQATT and CDR2 is SNEGSKA (reference sequence). V lost 0 bases and J lost 0, with 14 bases in between. The CDR3 nucleotides are TGCAGTGCTAGAGACTATATGACTAAGGCGAACACCGGGGAGCTGTTTTTT. Its translation is CSARDYMTKANTGELFF.

This chain links TRBV29-1 with TRBJ2-7; 7 bases line up with TRBD2. Trimming at V came to 4 bases and at J to 2 bases, leaving 8 bases not matched to a gene. This CDR3 comprises 14 residues. In germline, CDR1 is SQVTM, CDR2 ANQGSEA. CDR3: CSVARLAPAYEQYF. As DNA, the CDR3 is TGCAGCGTTGCCAGACTAGCTCCAGCCTACGAGCAGTACTTC.

The table lists this clonotype with many counts. The rearrangement uses TRBV29-1 and TRBJ2-7; TRBD1 matches at 9 bases. This CDR3 region has 13 residues. V shed 5 bases, J shed 5 bases, and the junction held 7 bases outside the gene matches. Germline V gives CDR1 SQVTM, CDR2 ANQGSEA. The CDR3 sequence: CSVRGQGFDEQYF. Here the CDR3 DNA reads TGCAGCGTTCGTGGACAGGGGTTCGACGAGCAGTACTTC.

The V and J genes are TRBV11-1 and TRBJ2-1, with 9 bases fitting TRBD2. V trimming: 2 bases; J trimming: 7 bases; junction bases outside the gene matches: 9. Germline CDR1 is SGHAT and CDR2 is FQDESV (reference sequence). The CDR3 runs to 16 residues. The DNA for the CDR3 is TGTGCCAGCAGCTTACGGAAGCGGGGGGCCGGAAATGAGCAGTTCTTC. Translated: CASSLRKRGAGNEQFF. The full variable domain, completed using reference TRBV11-1 and TRBJ2-1, is EAEVAQSPRYKITEKSQAVAFWCDPISGHATLYWYRQILGQGPELLVQFQDESVVDDSQLPKDRFSAERLKGVDSTLKIQPAELGDSAMYLCASSLRKRGAGNEQFFGPGTRLTVL.

This clonotype was found many times. The chain links TRBV2 to TRBJ2-1, with a possible D match to TRBD2 (6 bases). The CDR3 is made up of 14 amino acids. The germline V gene has CDR1 SNHLY and CDR2 FYNNEI. Trimming shortened V by 9 bases and J by 0 bases, and 12 bases separated the two germline ends. The CDR3 DNA sequence: TGTGCCAGAAGACGGGGGAGCTCCTACAATGAGCAGTTCTTC. Encoded protein: CARRRGSSYNEQFF.

This clonotype has a handful of counts. The chain joins TRBV7-8 to TRBJ1-5, with unresolved D. There are 16 residues in the CDR3. Germline-derived CDR1 and CDR2 are SGHVS and FQNEAQ. Trimming removed 2 bases from V and 1 base from J, with 12 bases in between. For the CDR3, the DNA is TGTGCCAGCAGCTTATTGTCGGGGTTGAGCAATCAGCCCCAGCATTTT. This translates into CASSLLSGLSNQPQHF.

This clonotype was seen only a few times. The gene calls are TRBV6-5 and TRBJ1-1; weak D call: TRBD1 (5 bases). The CDR3 loop spans 15 amino acids. Germline CDR1 and CDR2: MNHEY and SVGAGI. V was trimmed by 0 bases and J by 11 bases, leaving 19 bases between them. The CDR3 DNA reads as TGTGCCAGCAGTTACTCGAATGATTTCGGGGGGACCGCTTTCTTT. Its translation is CASSYSNDFGGTAFF.

The chain joins TRBV10-3 to TRBJ2-1, with D tentatively TRBD1 or TRBD2 (5 bases each). The V end was cut by 6 bases, the J end by 12 bases, with 21 bases between. Looked up from germline, CDR1 is ENHRY and CDR2 is SYGVKD. This CDR3 contains 14 residues. CDR3 coding DNA: TGTGCCATCAGCTTACCCGGGACGAGTGAGGGGCAGTTCTTC. Its protein product is CAISLPGTSEGQFF.

This clonotype occurred a few times. The V and J genes are TRBV5-4 and TRBJ2-3; TRBD1 or TRBD2 may be the D gene (5 bases each). The CDR3 runs 15 residues. CDR1 and CDR2 from the germline V gene are SGHNT and YYREEE (reference sequence). The ends were cut back, 1 base at V and 5 bases at J, with 14 bases in the middle. The CDR3 region has the DNA TGTGCCAGCAGCTTGAACATTGGGGGAGAAGATACGCAGTATTTT. The encoded protein is CASSLNIGGEDTQYF.

This clonotype was observed at least ten times. The V call is TRBV13, the J call TRBJ2-5; 13 positions match TRBD2. CDR1 is PRHDT, CDR2 FYEKMQ, per germline (reference sequence). The CDR3 spans 14 residues. V lost 5 bases, J lost 6 bases, and 3 bases stayed unmatched. The CDR3 protein is CASSPTSGGKTQYF. The CDR3 DNA reads as TGTGCCAGCAGCCCGACTAGCGGGGGGAAGACCCAGTACTTC. The full variable domain, with the rest looked up from reference TRBV13 and TRBJ2-5, is AAGVIQSPRHLIKEKRETATLKCYPIPRHDTVYWYQQGPGQDPQFLISFYEKMQSDKGSIPDRFSAQQFSDYHSELNMSSLELGDSALYFCASSPTSGGKTQYFGPGTRLLVL.

This clonotype was counted ten times or more. The chain employs TRBV12-3 or TRBV12-4 and TRBJ2-2; 7 nucleotides agree with TRBD2. V shed 7 bases and J 2 bases; nucleotides not matched to a gene: 13. The CDR3 is made up of 17 amino acids. The CDR3 bases are TGTGCCAGCATTCAAACAGCTAGCGGAGCCAACACCGGGGAGCTGTTTTTT. It is translated as CASIQTASGANTGELFF.

The CDR3 loop reads CASSYWSQGGNTIYF. DNA of the CDR3: TGTGCCAGCAGTTACTGGTCCCAGGGAGGAAACACCATATATTTT. The V gene is TRBV6-5, the J gene TRBJ1-3, with D possibly TRBD1 on 5 matching bases. Trimming cost V 1 base and J 4 bases, with 11 bases left between them. The CDR3 has 15 residues. CDR1 and CDR2 from the germline V gene are MNHEY and SVGAGI.